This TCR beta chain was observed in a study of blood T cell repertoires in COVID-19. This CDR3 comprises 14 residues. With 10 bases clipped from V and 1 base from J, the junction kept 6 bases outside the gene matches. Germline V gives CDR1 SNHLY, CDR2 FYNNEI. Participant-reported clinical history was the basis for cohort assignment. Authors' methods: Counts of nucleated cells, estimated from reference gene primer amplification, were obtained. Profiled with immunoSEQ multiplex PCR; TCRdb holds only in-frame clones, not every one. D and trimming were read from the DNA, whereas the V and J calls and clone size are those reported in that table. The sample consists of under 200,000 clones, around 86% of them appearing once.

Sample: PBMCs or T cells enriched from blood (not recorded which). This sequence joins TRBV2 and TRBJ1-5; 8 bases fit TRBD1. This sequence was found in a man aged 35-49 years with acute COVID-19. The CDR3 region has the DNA TGTGCCACCTCGGACAGGGCCAGCAATCAGCCCCAGCATTTT. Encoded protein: CATSDRASNQPQHF.